A single sample is the source of the 5 T cell receptor beta chains below, sequenced in a study of T cells in Graves' hyperthyroidism and ophthalmopathy. What was amplified from RNA transcripts were TCR beta CDR3 regions. Primed by the HTBI set, a first-round RT-PCR was run on the TCR CDR3. Each CDR3 protein gets one entry after TCRdb re-called the multiplex PCR reads with MiXCR. The repertoire holds hundreds of thousands of distinct CDR3 sequences, with less than 25% as singletons. Sequenced material: blood. The source is a man younger than 45 with Graves' ophthalmopathy.

CDR3 nucleotide sequence: TGTGCCAGCAGTTACTTAGGGGGCTGGGTCAATGAGCAGTTCTTC. The encoded protein is CASSYLGGWVNEQFF. V and J are TRBV6-1 and TRBJ2-1; the match to TRBD1 covers 7 bases. Germline V gene sequence: CDR1 MNHNS, CDR2 SASEGT. With V trimmed by 5 bases and J by 6 bases, 10 bases remained unmatched. The CDR3 loop spans 15 amino acids.

This CDR3 reads CASSPRRGLNTQYF. In DNA form, the CDR3 reads TGTGCCAGCTCACCACGCAGGGGGCTGAATACGCAGTATTTT. The chain recombines TRBV18 with TRBJ2-3, with 8 bases that match TRBD1. The germline V gene encodes CDR1 KGHSH and CDR2 LQKENI. Unmatched junction bases numbered 4, after V lost 1 base and J lost 7 bases. This CDR3 has 14 residues.

This clonotype has a count of ten or more. The rearrangement uses TRBV11-2 and TRBJ2-1; TRBD1 aligns across 9 bases. CDR1 is SGHAT and CDR2 is FQNNGV in the germline V gene. The CDR3 runs 15 residues. Losses at the gene ends were 3 bases for V and 3 bases for J; bases not matched to a gene: 3. The CDR3 sequence: CASSLGQGFYNEQFF. Here the CDR3 DNA reads TGTGCCAGCAGCTTGGGACAGGGATTCTACAATGAGCAGTTCTTC.

This clonotype was seen more than once but under ten times. J is TRBJ2-7 and V is TRBV28, with D perhaps matching TRBD1 or TRBD2 (5 bases each). V dropped 2 bases and J dropped 2 bases, with 13 bases sitting between them. The CDR3 sequence is 15 residues long. Germline CDR1 reads MDHEN; CDR2 reads SYDVKM. The CDR3 sequence is CASSLDGTTPYEQYF. In DNA form, the CDR3 reads TGTGCCAGCAGTTTAGACGGGACCACGCCCTACGAGCAGTACTTC.

This sequence joins TRBV12-3 or TRBV12-4 and TRBJ2-7; 8 nucleotides match TRBD2. CDR3 length: 15 amino acids. The J segment lost 1 base and the V segment lost 10 bases, leaving 12 bases of the junction unmatched. This chain's CDR3 is CAISGGLAPSYEQYF. CDR3 in DNA: TGTGCCATCAGCGGCGGACTAGCACCTTCCTACGAGCAGTACTTC.